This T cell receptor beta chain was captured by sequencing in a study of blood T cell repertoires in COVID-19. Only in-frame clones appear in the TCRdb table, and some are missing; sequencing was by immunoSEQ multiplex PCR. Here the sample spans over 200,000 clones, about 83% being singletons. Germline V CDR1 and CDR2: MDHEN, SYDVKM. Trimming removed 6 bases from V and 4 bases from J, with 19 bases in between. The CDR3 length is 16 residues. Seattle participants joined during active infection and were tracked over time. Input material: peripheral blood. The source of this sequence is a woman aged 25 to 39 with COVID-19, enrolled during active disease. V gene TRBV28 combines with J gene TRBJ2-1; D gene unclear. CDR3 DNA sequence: TGTGCCAGCAGACCTCCCCCGGCGCGGATTTACAATGAGCAGTTCTTC. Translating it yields CASRPPPARIYNEQFF.